Shown below are 22 T cell receptor beta chains from a single sample sequenced in a study of OX40 agonist ivuxolimab in advanced cancers. Here immunoSEQ multiplex PCR was the method, and the copy in TCRdb shows in-frame clones only, minus some. This sample yields 100,000 to 150,000 clones, of which roughly 90% are seen a single time; under 0.85% belongs to the top ten. The input for sequencing was CD4+ or CD8+ T cells sorted from blood, taken in a trial of the OX40 agonist ivuxolimab. The receptor set was obtained from an adult with an advanced solid tumor such as melanoma, head and neck, liver or kidney cancer.

The chain employs TRBV19 and TRBJ2-7, with 9 bases lining up with TRBD2. Germline V gene lookup returns CDR1 LNHDA and CDR2 SQIVND (reference sequence). The CDR3 is made up of 16 amino acids. Trimming cost V 1 base and J 3 bases; bases outside gene matches: 7. The CDR3 loop reads CASSIGAGGRVYEQYF. The CDR3 DNA is TGTGCCAGTAGTATAGGGGCAGGCGGGAGGGTCTACGAGCAGTACTTC. Combining the CDR3 with reference TRBV19 and TRBJ2-7 gives the whole variable domain DGGITQSPKYLFRKEGQNVTLSCEQNLNHDAMYWYRQDPGQGLRLIYYSQIVNDFQKGDIAEGYSVSREKKESFPLTVTSAQKNPTAFYLCASSIGAGGRVYEQYFGPGTRLTVT.

This sequence joins TRBV28 and TRBJ2-5; D is undetermined. Germline CDR1 MDHEN, CDR2 SYDVKM. V was pared by 0 bases and J by 1 base, with 6 bases between. This CDR3 spans 14 amino acids. CDR3 bases: TGTGCCAGCAGTTTATGGGACCCCCAAGAGACCCAGTACTTC. This encodes CASSLWDPQETQYF.

The CDR3 coding sequence is TGTGCCAGCACGACTAGCGGCTACGAGCAGTACTTC. Its protein is CASTTSGYEQYF. The chain carries TRBV6-1 and TRBJ2-7; 9 bases are shared with TRBD2. V lost 7 bases and J lost 3; bases outside the gene matches: 1. There are 12 residues in the CDR3. Looked up from germline, CDR1 is MNHNS and CDR2 is SASEGT.

The gene calls are TRBV12-5 and TRBJ1-3; possible D gene TRBD1, 6 bases. V was trimmed by 3 bases and J by 0 bases, leaving 15 bases between them. This CDR3 has 17 residues. Germline values: CDR1 LGHNT, CDR2 FRNRAP. The DNA for the CDR3 is TGTGCTAGTGGTTTACAGGGCACCTCTTCCTCTGGAAACACCATATATTTT. Amino acids: CASGLQGTSSSGNTIYF.

This chain joins TRBV28 and TRBJ1-2; TRBD1 matches at 11 bases. Germline CDR1 is MDHEN and CDR2 is SYDVKM. This CDR3 has 13 amino acids. V gave up 7 bases and J gave up 8 bases; unmatched junction bases: 6. CDR3 nucleotides: TGTGCCAGCACTACGGGACAGGGGGGCGGCTACACCTTC. This encodes CASTTGQGGGYTF.

This chain uses TRBV6-6 with TRBJ2-1; tentative D call: TRBD2 (6 bases). Per germline, CDR1 MNHNY and CDR2 SVGAGI (reference sequence). This CDR3 spans 16 amino acids. Trimming took 6 bases from V and 4 from J, leaving 19 bases between them. CDR3 region: CASRGSGTLSYNEQFF. DNA for the CDR3: TGTGCCAGCAGGGGTAGCGGTACTTTGAGTTACAATGAGCAGTTCTTC.

The chain couples TRBV19 to TRBJ2-1; no reliable D call. Germline CDR1 is LNHDA and CDR2 is SQIVND (reference sequence). The CDR3 has 15 amino acids. The V end lost 0 bases, the J end lost 10 bases, and 16 bases lay between the germline ends. The CDR3 protein is CASSIDLRNVHEQFF. In nucleotides, the CDR3 is TGTGCCAGTAGTATAGATCTCCGAAACGTCCACGAGCAGTTCTTC. Drawing the rest from reference TRBV19 and TRBJ2-1, the complete variable domain is DGGITQSPKYLFRKEGQNVTLSCEQNLNHDAMYWYRQDPGQGLRLIYYSQIVNDFQKGDIAEGYSVSREKKESFPLTVTSAQKNPTAFYLCASSIDLRNVHEQFFGPGTRLTVL.

J is TRBJ1-4 and V is TRBV2; TRBD1 matches 10 bases. The CDR3 spans 14 residues. Looked up from germline, CDR1 is SNHLY and CDR2 is FYNNEI. V lost 6 bases, J lost 5 bases, and 3 bases stayed unmatched. CDR3 residues: CASSGDRGNEKLFF. Here the CDR3 DNA reads TGTGCCAGCAGCGGGGACAGGGGAAATGAAAAACTGTTTTTT.

J is TRBJ2-3 and V is TRBV29-1, with 11 nucleotides matching TRBD2. Trimming removed 4 bases from V and 5 bases from J; junction bases left unmatched: 5. Germline V gene sequence: CDR1 SQVTM, CDR2 ANQGSEA. The CDR3 runs to 14 residues. The CDR3 nucleotides read TGCAGCGTTGGGGCTAGCGGGAGGAGAGATACGCAGTATTTT. Encoded protein: CSVGASGRRDTQYF.

The chain combines TRBV10-3 with TRBJ2-5; 9 positions match TRBD1. Trimming removed 3 bases from V and 2 bases from J; junction bases left unmatched: 4. This CDR3 spans 15 amino acids. Germline V gives CDR1 ENHRY, CDR2 SYGVKD. CDR3 loop: CAISETGTGQETQYF. The CDR3 DNA is TGTGCCATCAGTGAAACCGGGACAGGGCAAGAGACCCAGTACTTC.

The chain carries TRBV2 and TRBJ2-7, with TRBD2 matching over 7 bases. The ends lost 1 base at V and 1 base at J; junction bases unmatched: 4. The CDR3 contains 15 residues. CDR1 is SNHLY and CDR2 is FYNNEI in the germline V gene. CDR3 nucleotide sequence: TGTGCCAGCAGTGAAGGAGGACTAGTTTCCTACGAGCAGTACTTC. It codes for CASSEGGLVSYEQYF.

This clone was detected a few times. This rearrangement joins TRBV27 to TRBJ2-3, with TRBD2 matching over 8 bases. Germline CDR1 reads MNHEY; CDR2 reads SMNVEV (reference sequence). The CDR3 contains 15 residues. With V trimmed by 2 bases and J by 5 bases, 6 bases remained unmatched. The CDR3 DNA follows: TGTGCCAGCAGTTTACTCGCGGGAGGAAGAGATACGCAGTATTTT. Residues: CASSLLAGGRDTQYF.

This sequence joins TRBV7-4 and TRBJ1-5; no reliable D call. V lost 4 bases, J lost 2 bases, and 6 bases lay in between. The CDR3 has 13 amino acids. Germline V lookup: CDR1 SGHVT, CDR2 SQSDAQ. In nucleotides, the CDR3 is TGTGCCAGCAGCTCCAATCGCAATCAGCCCCAGCATTTT. It is translated as CASSSNRNQPQHF.

The chain joins TRBV7-6 to TRBJ2-7; no clear D. The germline CDR1 and CDR2 sequences are SGHVS and FNYEAQ. V was cut by 4 bases and J by 6 bases, with 7 bases left in between. CDR3 size: 11 residues. The CDR3 DNA is TGTGCCAGCAGCTCCCCGGGCGAGCAGTACTTC. Its translation: CASSSPGEQYF. The variable domain in full, with the rest retrieved from reference TRBV7-6 and TRBJ2-7, is GAGVSQSPRYKVTKRGQDVALRCDPISGHVSLYWYRQALGQGPEFLTYFNYEAQQDKSGLPNDRFSAERPEGSISTLTIQRTEQRDSAMYRCASSSPGEQYFGPGTRLTVT.

The chain combines TRBV6-6 with TRBJ1-1; no firm D call. The V gene's germline CDR1 is MNHNY and CDR2 SVGAGI (reference sequence). The germline V and J ends were trimmed by 8 bases and 8 bases, with 12 bases remaining between them. This CDR3 spans 11 amino acids. Here the CDR3 DNA reads TGTGCCAGCGAGGGCGGCCTGGAAGCTTTCTTT. Translation gives CASEGGLEAFF.

The rearrangement joins TRBV7-3 to TRBJ2-1; 14 bases match TRBD2. Trimming took 2 bases from V and 7 from J; bases not matched to a gene: 4. Germline V lookup: CDR1 SGHTA, CDR2 FQGTGA. This CDR3 is built from 16 residues. The CDR3 DNA follows: TGTGCCAGCAGCTTACGGACTAGCGGGAGGTCGAATGAGCAGTTCTTC. Its protein product is CASSLRTSGRSNEQFF.

The table lists this clone with a count of one. The V gene is TRBV7-6, the J gene TRBJ2-1; D not resolved. This CDR3 is built from 16 residues. Germline V gives CDR1 SGHVS, CDR2 FNYEAQ. The V and J ends lost 0 bases and 3 bases respectively, with 12 bases between them. The CDR3 DNA follows: TGTGCCAGCAGCTTAGCGGCCACTACACTCTACAATGAGCAGTTCTTC. Translating it yields CASSLAATTLYNEQFF.

This chain joins TRBV28 and TRBJ2-1; D is perhaps TRBD2 (5 bases). V gave up 3 bases and J gave up 13 bases, with 19 bases separating them. The length of the CDR3 is 14 residues. Germline loops: CDR1 MDHEN, CDR2 SYDVKM. The CDR3 spells CASSFALGENRQFF. The CDR3 DNA follows: TGTGCCAGCAGTTTTGCCTTGGGAGAGAACCGTCAGTTCTTC. Together with reference TRBV28 and TRBJ2-1, the CDR3 gives the full variable domain: DVKVTQSSRYLVKRTGEKVFLECVQDMDHENMFWYRQDPGLGLRLIYFSYDVKMKEKGDIPEGYSVSREKKERFSLILESASTNQTSMYLCASSFALGENRQFFGPGTRLTVL.

The CDR3 sequence: CASSLASGQYGKLFF. In nucleotides, the CDR3 is TGTGCCAGCAGCTTGGCCTCGGGACAGTATGGAAAACTGTTTTTT. V usage is TRBV5-4 and J usage is TRBJ1-4; 7 bases are shared with TRBD1. This CDR3 is built from 15 residues. V lost 0 bases to trimming and J lost 10 bases; unmatched junction nucleotides: 9. CDR1 is SGHNT and CDR2 is YYREEE in the germline V gene (reference sequence).

A single count supports this clone. This chain links TRBV6-1 with TRBJ1-5, with no clear D. V was shortened by 0 bases and J by 3 bases, with 12 bases between the two germline ends. Per germline, CDR1 MNHNS and CDR2 SASEGT. The CDR3 is made up of 16 amino acids. CDR3 sequence: CASSEASRFANQPQHF. Here the CDR3 DNA reads TGTGCCAGCAGTGAAGCGTCCAGATTCGCCAATCAGCCCCAGCATTTT.

The chain couples TRBV7-2 to TRBJ1-1, with TRBD1 identical over 9 bases. V lost 5 bases, J lost 0 bases, and 4 bases stayed unmatched. This CDR3 has 15 residues. Germline V gene lookup returns CDR1 SGHTA and CDR2 FQGNSA. DNA for the CDR3: TGTGCCAGCAGCCCAGACAGGGGGATGAACACTGAAGCTTTCTTT. Protein: CASSPDRGMNTEAFF.

DNA of the CDR3: TGCGCCAGCAGCTATACAGGGAGCTACGAGCAGTACTTC. It encodes CASSYTGSYEQYF. The chain combines TRBV5-1 with TRBJ2-7; perhaps TRBD1 as D (6 bases). In germline, CDR1 is SGHRS, CDR2 YFSETQ. Trimming cost V 3 bases and J 3 bases, with 10 bases left between them. The CDR3 covers 13 residues.